This T cell receptor (beta chain) was observed in a study of OX40 agonist ivuxolimab in advanced cancers. Overall study context: The patients received agonistic anti-OX40 (CD134) antibody ivuxolimab.

Trimming stripped 10 bases from V and 3 bases from J, with 16 bases between. Germline values: CDR1 ENHRY, CDR2 SYGVKD. CDR3 size: 13 residues. Assay used: immunoSEQ multiplex PCR; TCRdb lists only in-frame clones, some missing. The table has around 70,000 clones, nearly 85% seen once. This clonotype was obtained from an adult with an advanced solid tumor such as melanoma, head and neck, liver or kidney cancer. Sequences were derived from CD4+ or CD8+ T cells sorted from blood, sampled in a trial of the OX40 agonist ivuxolimab. The rearrangement joins TRBV10-3 to TRBJ2-7; D perhaps matches TRBD2 (5 bases). CDR3 residues: CATSRGIGYEQYF. CDR3 DNA: TGTGCCACCAGCCGGGGAATAGGCTACGAGCAGTACTTC.